The rows below give T cell receptor beta chains drawn from one sample of a study of blood T cell repertoires in COVID-19. Data came from immunoSEQ multiplex PCR; TCRdb stores just in-frame clones and leaves some out. The sample includes about 250,000 clones, around nine tenths of them seen just once. The specimen was PBMCs or T cells enriched from blood (not recorded which). These receptors all stem from a man aged 35-49 years who had recovered from COVID-19. Both conserved end residues are part of each CDR3. The D gene is left open where the match is weak. Not every row has a clone size; where given, it reads once, few, many or a size class.

TRBV6-5	NA	NA	TRBJ2-1	CASSRQVYNEQFF	TGTGCCAGCAGTAGACAGGTCTACAATGAGCAGTTCTTC
TRBV7-9	NA	TRBD1	TRBJ2-1	CASSRGQNNEQFF	TGTGCCAGCAGCCGGGGACAGAACAATGAGCAGTTCTTC
TRBV29-1	once	NA	TRBJ2-5	CSVTPRPQETQYF	TGCAGCGTCACTCCCAGGCCTCAAGAGACCCAGTACTTC
TRBV6-2/TRBV6-3	NA	TRBD2	TRBJ2-3	CASSCELAGQCTDTQYF	TGTGCCAGCAGCTGCGAACTAGCGGGTCAATGCACAGATACGCAGTATTTT
TRBV7-2	NA	TRBD2	TRBJ2-3	CASSRGTSGVTDTQYF	TGTGCCAGCAGCCGCGGGACTAGCGGGGTCACAGATACGCAGTATTTT
TRBV28	NA	NA	TRBJ2-2	CASSAGYTTGELFF	TGTGCCAGCAGTGCGGGGTATACCACCGGGGAGCTGTTTTTT
TRBV14	NA	TRBD1	TRBJ2-1	CASSQVRVQGASYNEQFF	TGTGCCAGCAGCCAAGTGAGGGTCCAGGGGGCCTCCTACAATGAGCAGTTCTTC
TRBV2	NA	TRBD2	TRBJ2-1	CASRTTSPSQFF	TGTGCCAGCAGAACGACTAGCCCATCGCAGTTCTTC
TRBV7-9	NA	NA	TRBJ2-7	CASNPGRGGEQYF	TGTGCCAGCAACCCGGGCAGGGGCGGCGAGCAGTACTTC
TRBV9	NA	NA	TRBJ2-7	CASSVDMGAGVHEQYF	TGTGCCAGCAGCGTAGATATGGGGGCCGGCGTCCACGAGCAGTACTTC
TRBV19	NA	NA	TRBJ2-1	CASSISAGVPYNEQFF	TGTGCCAGTAGTATATCGGCAGGGGTACCTTACAATGAGCAGTTCTTC
TRBV30	few	TRBD1	TRBJ1-1	CAWDRVNTEAFF	TGTGCCTGGGACAGGGTGAACACTGAAGCTTTCTTT
TRBV11-2	NA	TRBD2	TRBJ2-1	CASSLLAGGTYNEQFF	TGTGCCAGCAGCTTACTAGCGGGAGGTACGTACAATGAGCAGTTCTTC
TRBV28	NA	TRBD1	TRBJ2-2	CASNVEGQKPTGELFF	TGTGCCAGCAACGTCGAGGGACAGAAACCTACCGGGGAGCTGTTTTTT
TRBV2	NA	NA	TRBJ1-5	CASSEVVGSQPQHF	TGTGCCAGCAGTGAGGTTGTCGGGTCCCAGCCCCAGCATTTT
TRBV9	NA	NA	TRBJ2-4	CASSTAPSIVAKNIQYF	TGTGCCAGCAGCACTGCCCCAAGTATTGTAGCCAAAAACATTCAGTACTTC
TRBV12-5	NA	TRBD2	TRBJ2-7	CASLAGSSYEQYF	TGTGCTAGTCTAGCGGGAAGCTCCTACGAGCAGTACTTC
TRBV11-1	NA	TRBD1	TRBJ1-2	CASSRDSFYGYTF	TGTGCCAGCAGCCGGGACAGCTTCTATGGCTACACCTTC
TRBV6-5	NA	NA	TRBJ2-7	CASKSQGYEQYF	TGTGCCAGCAAATCCCAGGGGTACGAGCAGTACTTC
TRBV28	NA	NA	TRBJ2-7	CASLGQNYEQYF	TGTGCCAGCCTCGGACAGAACTACGAGCAGTACTTC
TRBV15	NA	TRBD2	TRBJ2-7	CATSRDRLAGGTNEQYF	TGTGCCACCAGCAGAGATAGGCTAGCGGGAGGAACCAACGAGCAGTACTTC
TRBV28	NA	TRBD2	TRBJ2-7	CASSPGTSGSYEQYF	TGTGCCAGCAGTCCGGGGACTAGCGGGAGTTACGAGCAGTACTTC
TRBV10-3	NA	TRBD2	TRBJ2-2	CAISESAGLAGVNTGELFF	TGTGCCATCAGTGAGTCAGCTGGGTTAGCGGGAGTCAACACCGGGGAGCTGTTTTTT
TRBV27	NA	TRBD1	TRBJ2-1	CASSPTGLSYNEQFF	TGTGCCAGCAGCCCGACAGGGCTCTCCTACAATGAGCAGTTCTTC
TRBV7-5	NA	NA	TRBJ1-4	CARSLVICPGMWANEKLFF	TGTGCCAGAAGCTTAGTTATCTGTCCGGGGATGTGGGCTAATGAAAAACTGTTTTTT
TRBV29-1	NA	TRBD2	TRBJ2-3	CSVEGLSGSEADTQYF	TGCAGCGTTGAAGGATTAAGCGGGAGCGAGGCAGATACGCAGTATTTT
TRBV7-8	NA	TRBD1	TRBJ2-5	CASSLAEDRAEETQYF	TGTGCCAGCAGCTTAGCCGAGGACAGGGCCGAGGAGACCCAGTACTTC
TRBV6-5	NA	TRBD2	TRBJ2-2	CASSIAGVAGELFF	TGTGCCAGCAGCATAGCGGGAGTGGCCGGGGAGCTGTTTTTT
TRBV28	few	TRBD1	TRBJ1-1	CASSTHPTGDTEAFF	TGTGCCAGCAGTACACACCCAACAGGGGACACTGAAGCTTTCTTT
TRBV9	NA	NA	TRBJ2-5	CASSVDPGTGETQYF	TGTGCCAGCAGCGTAGACCCGGGAACGGGCGAGACCCAGTACTTC